The 17 T cell receptor beta chains below were found in one sample sequenced in a study of blood T cell repertoires in COVID-19. The method was immunoSEQ multiplex PCR; TCRdb's version includes in-frame clones alone and lacks a portion of them. The sample lists some 240,000 clones, 82% occurring once. Sample: peripheral blood. The receptors derive from a woman in her sixties or seventies with active or convalescent COVID-19.

This chain uses TRBV2 with TRBJ1-2; 8 positions agree with TRBD1. Germline V gene lookup returns CDR1 SNHLY and CDR2 FYNNEI. The CDR3 has 15 amino acids. V trimming: 5 bases; J trimming: 5 bases; junction bases outside the gene matches: 10. The CDR3 nucleotides are TGTGCCAGCAGTCTGACAGGGGCGACGATTTATGGCTACACCTTC. Its protein is CASSLTGATIYGYTF.

This chain connects TRBV2 to TRBJ2-6, with a possible D match to TRBD2 (5 bases). The CDR3 sequence is 16 residues long. The ends were cut back, 0 bases at V and 4 bases at J, with 10 bases in the middle. Germline lookup yields CDR1 SNHLY and CDR2 FYNNEI. The CDR3 region has the DNA TGTGCCAGCAGTGAAGCAGGCGGGTCCGGGGCCAACGTCCTGACTTTC. Amino acids: CASSEAGGSGANVLTF.

This clone was seen once. The rearrangement uses TRBV15 and TRBJ2-3, with D tentatively TRBD2 (6 bases). Germline V gene lookup returns CDR1 LNHNV and CDR2 YYDKDF (reference sequence). The CDR3 length is 14 residues. Trimming stripped 3 bases from V and 2 bases from J, with 9 bases between. In DNA form, the CDR3 reads TGTGCCACCAGCAGGGGACTTAACACAGATACGCAGTATTTT. Its translation is CATSRGLNTDTQYF.

The CDR3 sequence: CASSDAGGLNDEQFF. CDR3 DNA: TGTGCCAGCAGTGACGCAGGGGGCTTGAACGATGAGCAGTTCTTC. The chain employs TRBV2 and TRBJ2-1; the match to TRBD1 covers 8 bases. There are 15 residues in the CDR3. Germline-derived CDR1 and CDR2 are SNHLY and FYNNEI. The V segment lost 3 bases and the J segment 8 bases; nucleotides outside the gene matches: 9. The variable domain in full, completed from reference TRBV2 and TRBJ2-1, reads EPEVTQTPSHQVTQMGQEVILRCVPISNHLYFYWYRQILGQKVEFLVSFYNNEISEKSEIFDDQFSVERPDGSNFTLKIRSTKLEDSAMYFCASSDAGGLNDEQFFGPGTRLTVL.

The sample holds one count of this clone. The gene calls are TRBV6-1 and TRBJ1-4; maybe TRBD1 (5 bases). In germline, CDR1 is MNHNS, CDR2 SASEGT. With 2 bases removed from V and 8 bases from J, the gap between germline ends came to 21 bases. This CDR3 is 17 amino acids long. The chain's CDR3 is CASSEIAWFGGKEKLFF. The DNA of the CDR3 is TGTGCCAGCAGTGAAATAGCCTGGTTCGGGGGTAAGGAAAAACTGTTTTTT.

V gene TRBV7-8 combines with J gene TRBJ2-3; 7 bases align to TRBD2. Germline CDR1 is SGHVS and CDR2 is FQNEAQ. J was trimmed by 6 bases and V by 4 bases; bases with no gene match: 10. This CDR3 comprises 15 residues. The DNA of the CDR3 is TGTGCCAGCAGCTCTGAGCGGGGACCTTGGGATACGCAGTATTTT. Amino acids: CASSSERGPWDTQYF.

The chain joins TRBV7-3 to TRBJ2-1; the match to TRBD2 covers 9 bases. Germline V CDR1 and CDR2: SGHTA, FQGTGA. CDR3 length: 16 residues. V dropped 4 bases and J dropped 5; count of bases not matched to a gene: 9. CDR3 amino acids: CASSSPPGLADNEQFF. In DNA form, the CDR3 reads TGTGCCAGCAGCTCACCTCCGGGACTAGCAGACAATGAGCAGTTCTTC. Full variable domain (outside the CDR3, taken from reference TRBV7-3 and TRBJ2-1): GAGVSQTPSNKVTEKGKYVELRCDPISGHTALYWYRQSLGQGPEFLIYFQGTGAADDSGLPNDRFFAVRPEGSVSTLKIQRTERGDSAVYLCASSSPPGLADNEQFFGPGTRLTVL.

Comment on this clone: Germline is not matched at one junction end, which may reflect a read error. CDR3 sequence (DNA): TGCAGTGCTAGAGAGCGGATTGGGACTTACTTC. Translating gives CSARERIGTYF. The V call is TRBV20-1, the J call TRBJ1-2, with D perhaps matching TRBD1 (5 bases). The CDR3 spans 11 residues. Germline V CDR1 and CDR2: DFQATT, SNEGSKA (reference sequence).

This rearrangement joins TRBV18 to TRBJ1-1, with 7 bases that match TRBD1. Germline trimming cut 3 bases from V and 6 bases from J; bases unmatched to any gene: 13. The CDR3 is made up of 16 amino acids. The germline gives CDR1 KGHSH, CDR2 LQKENI. The CDR3 spells CASSPTGTEHTPEAFF. DNA of the CDR3: TGTGCCAGCTCACCGACCGGGACAGAGCATACTCCTGAAGCTTTCTTT.

This clone appeared a single time. The J gene is TRBJ1-2, the V gene TRBV27; TRBD1 might be the D (5 bases). Looked up from germline, CDR1 is MNHEY and CDR2 is SMNVEV (reference sequence). CDR3 size: 13 residues. V lost 8 bases to trimming and J lost 1 base, with 11 bases between them. The chain's CDR3 is CASSDILNYGYTF. CDR3 nucleotides: TGTGCCAGCTCGGACATTCTTAACTATGGCTACACCTTC.

The gene calls are TRBV6-5 and TRBJ1-1; 8 bases line up with TRBD1. This CDR3 is built from 14 residues. Germline lookup yields CDR1 MNHEY and CDR2 SVGAGI. V lost 2 bases, J lost 5 bases, and 4 bases stayed unmatched. CDR3 amino acids: CASSYGGTGTEAFF. The CDR3 coding sequence is TGTGCCAGCAGTTACGGGGGGACAGGAACTGAAGCTTTCTTT.

In DNA form, the CDR3 reads TGTGCCAGCAGTTACACGCACAGAGGGTCCGGGGAGCTGTTTTTT. Amino acids: CASSYTHRGSGELFF. The chain recombines TRBV6-5 with TRBJ2-2; D is perhaps TRBD2 (5 bases). V dropped 2 bases and J dropped 6 bases, with 13 bases sitting between them. The CDR3 is 15 amino acids. Germline V gene data show CDR1 as MNHEY and CDR2 as SVGAGI.

V gene TRBV29-1 combines with J gene TRBJ2-3; 8 positions agree with TRBD1. Trimming took 8 bases from V and 4 from J; bases not matched to a gene: 8. CDR3 length equals 13 residues. The germline V gene has CDR1 SQVTM and CDR2 ANQGSEA. CDR3 nucleotides: TGCAGCCTTCCAGGGGGCGTTCCAGATACGCAGTATTTT. Amino acids: CSLPGGVPDTQYF.

V and J are TRBV7-9 and TRBJ1-2; 10 bases line up with TRBD1. The V and J ends lost 3 bases and 6 bases, in that order; junction bases with no gene match: 16. The CDR3 contains 18 residues. Germline CDR1 reads SEHNR; CDR2 reads FQNEAQ (reference sequence). The CDR3 protein is CASSFLGRGQGHMDGYTF. As DNA, the CDR3 is TGTGCCAGCAGCTTCTTGGGGAGGGGACAGGGGCATATGGATGGCTACACCTTC.

This clone has just one count. V is TRBV5-1 and J is TRBJ2-3; a weak D match, TRBD1 (6 bases). This CDR3 is built from 15 residues. The V gene lost 4 bases and the J gene lost 3 bases, with 15 bases spanning the gap. The germline V gene has CDR1 SGHRS and CDR2 YFSETQ. CDR3 sequence (DNA): TGCGCCAGCAGCCCCGACAGGCTCCAAACAGATACGCAGTATTTT. Its protein product is CASSPDRLQTDTQYF.

This chain joins TRBV6-4 and TRBJ1-4; D not certain. The CDR3 has 13 residues. Germline V gene lookup returns CDR1 MRHNA and CDR2 SNTAGT. Trimming removed 6 bases from V and 7 bases from J, with 12 bases in between. CDR3 in DNA: TGTGCCAGCAGCGCTCTCTCCGGTGAAAAACTGTTTTTT. Translated: CASSALSGEKLFF.

This clone has more than one count but fewer than ten. V gene TRBV5-1 combines with J gene TRBJ2-2; D possibly corresponds to TRBD1 (6 bases). V was shortened by 4 bases and J by 2 bases, with 12 bases between the two germline ends. CDR1 SGHRS and CDR2 YFSETQ come from the germline V gene. The CDR3 covers 15 residues. CDR3 DNA sequence: TGCGCCAGCAGCCTGGACAGAAGTAACACCGGGGAGCTGTTTTTT. Its translation: CASSLDRSNTGELFF.